One and the same sample provided the 7 T cell receptor beta chains below, sequenced in a study of cytomegalovirus exposure and HLA in healthy donors. The study ran its PCR with 60 Vbeta and 13 Jbeta primers. Assay used: immunoSEQ multiplex PCR; TCRdb lists only in-frame clones, some missing. The table has about 94,000 clones, around 69% seen once. The sequencing input was PBMCs. The receptors stem from a man aged 25-45 years in good health and CMV-seronegative.

This clone has just a few counts. CDR3 sequence (DNA): TGTGCCATTGCCGCGGGTTTAAATGAAAAACTGTTTTTT. It is translated as CAIAAGLNEKLFF. This chain joins TRBV10-3 and TRBJ1-4; D gene ambiguous. The CDR3 covers 13 residues. V lost 9 bases and J lost 5, with 13 bases in between. Germline V lookup: CDR1 ENHRY, CDR2 SYGVKD.

This clone was observed a single time. The chain joins TRBV27 to TRBJ2-7; 13 bases agree with TRBD2. Trimming at V came to 5 bases and at J to 6 bases, leaving 7 bases not matched to a gene. Germline V lookup: CDR1 MNHEY, CDR2 SMNVEV (reference sequence). The CDR3 covers 15 residues. CDR3 DNA: TGTGCCAGCAGTGTCCGACTAGCGGGAGGCCTCGAGCAGTACTTC. Translating gives CASSVRLAGGLEQYF.

The V call is TRBV9, the J call TRBJ2-1; 8 bases are shared with TRBD1. V was pared by 0 bases and J by 10 bases, with 6 bases of the junction left unmatched. Germline V gives CDR1 SGDLS, CDR2 YYNGEE. The CDR3 is made up of 14 amino acids. The CDR3 protein is CASSVGGRGREQFF. The DNA for the CDR3 is TGTGCCAGCAGCGTAGGCGGCAGGGGGCGAGAGCAGTTCTTC.

DNA for the CDR3: TGTGCCAGCAGCAATCGGGACACCCCTTCCAGCGGGAACACTGAAGCTTTCTTT. It codes for CASSNRDTPSSGNTEAFF. The chain joins TRBV21-1 to TRBJ1-1; the table's D call, TRBD1, has no DNA check behind it. TRBV21-1 is classified as a pseudogene. The CDR3 covers 18 residues.

CDR3: CASQRLSMSGANVLTF. The CDR3 nucleotides are TGTGCCAGCCAGCGTTTGAGTATGTCCGGGGCCAACGTCCTGACTTTC. The rearrangement joins TRBV28 to TRBJ2-6; D ambiguous. The CDR3 runs 16 residues. CDR1 MDHEN and CDR2 SYDVKM come from the germline V gene. V lost 8 bases, J lost 4 bases, and 18 bases lay in between.

In its sample, this clone was seen once. The rearrangement links TRBV2 to TRBJ2-3, with 13 bases lining up with TRBD2. The CDR3 is 15 residues long. From germline, CDR1 is SNHLY and CDR2 FYNNEI. With 4 bases clipped from V and 7 bases from J, the junction kept 5 bases outside the gene matches. CDR3 nucleotides: TGTGCCAGCAGTGGGACTAGCGGGAGTTGGAATACGCAGTATTTT. This gives the protein CASSGTSGSWNTQYF.

A few counts support this clone. The chain couples TRBV10-1 to TRBJ2-1; 11 bases agree with TRBD2. CDR3 size: 19 residues. Germline V gene data show CDR1 as WNHNN and CDR2 as SYGVQD (reference sequence). The trim removed 6 bases at V and 2 bases at J, leaving 15 bases unmatched. The CDR3 DNA reads TGCGCCAGCAGAGCTCTTAGCGGGGGGGCCATCCGGACCTACAATGAGCAGTTCTTC. Its protein is CASRALSGGAIRTYNEQFF.